Shown below are 23 T cell receptor beta chains from a single sample sequenced in a study of graft-versus-host responses after intestinal transplantation. Measured with immunoSEQ multiplex PCR; TCRdb has only the in-frame clones, and not every one. The sample yields more than 85,000 clones, around 90% seen once. Their antigens are not known. The source was unstimulated CD8+ T cells sorted from spleen or lymph node cells, collected before transplant. These receptors all stem from a human donor who was the organ donor for an intestinal transplant.

The CDR3 loop reads CASSETPGRANEQFF. CDR3 DNA: TGCGCCAGCAGTGAGACGCCCGGGAGGGCCAATGAGCAGTTCTTC. V gene TRBV10-2 combines with J gene TRBJ2-1; 8 positions agree with TRBD2. With V trimmed by 2 bases and J by 6 bases, 6 bases remained unmatched. Germline loops: CDR1 WSHSY, CDR2 SAAADI. This CDR3 region has 15 residues.

V is TRBV28 and J is TRBJ1-5; D remains unclear. The germline CDR1 and CDR2 sequences are MDHEN and SYDVKM. V lost 3 bases and J lost 4, with 16 bases in between. The CDR3 has 16 amino acids. For the CDR3, the DNA is TGTGCCAGCAGTTTCGGTATTGGAGGTTTAAATCAGCCCCAGCATTTT. Residues: CASSFGIGGLNQPQHF.

The CDR3 spells CASRSTGADGYTF. CDR3 DNA: TGTGCCAGCAGAAGTACAGGGGCGGACGGCTACACCTTC. V usage is TRBV27 and J usage is TRBJ1-2, with 7 bases aligning to TRBD1. Germline lookup yields CDR1 MNHEY and CDR2 SMNVEV (reference sequence). The CDR3 has 13 residues. The trim removed 6 bases at V and 8 bases at J, leaving 9 bases unmatched.

This clone came up once. The V and J genes are TRBV11-1 and TRBJ2-7; D perhaps matches TRBD2 (6 bases). Trimming took 1 base from V and 0 from J, leaving 16 bases between them. The CDR3 consists of 17 residues. The germline V gene has CDR1 SGHAT and CDR2 FQDESV (reference sequence). CDR3 sequence (DNA): TGTGCCAGCAGCTTAGGTCCGGGGGTAACTTTCTCCTACGAGCAGTACTTC. This gives the protein CASSLGPGVTFSYEQYF. Full variable domain (outside the CDR3, taken from reference TRBV11-1 and TRBJ2-7): EAEVAQSPRYKITEKSQAVAFWCDPISGHATLYWYRQILGQGPELLVQFQDESVVDDSQLPKDRFSAERLKGVDSTLKIQPAELGDSAMYLCASSLGPGVTFSYEQYFGPGTRLTVT.

This chain uses TRBV28 with TRBJ2-1; perhaps TRBD1 as D (5 bases). Per the germline V gene, CDR1 is MDHEN and CDR2 is SYDVKM. The CDR3 extends over 15 amino acids. With 4 bases removed from V and 5 bases from J, the gap between germline ends came to 15 bases. DNA for the CDR3: TGTGCCAGCAGTTCCTATCGGGCAGGGAACAATGAGCAGTTCTTC. As protein: CASSSYRAGNNEQFF.

The rearrangement joins TRBV13 to TRBJ1-1; D gene ambiguous. Trimming removed 0 bases at V and 9 bases at J, with 8 bases between. Germline CDR1 and CDR2: PRHDT and FYEKMQ (reference sequence). The CDR3 length is 12 residues. The CDR3 here is CASSLGREKAFF. The CDR3 DNA reads TGTGCCAGCAGCTTAGGCCGGGAGAAAGCTTTCTTT.

This chain uses TRBV28 with TRBJ2-7; the match to TRBD2 covers 12 bases. Per the germline V gene, CDR1 is MDHEN and CDR2 is SYDVKM. The CDR3 has 17 amino acids. V lost 6 bases and J lost 4; bases outside the gene matches: 13. CDR3 residues: CASSRPNLAGGSYEQYF. The DNA of the CDR3 is TGTGCCAGCAGCCGGCCGAATCTAGCGGGAGGGTCATACGAGCAGTACTTC.

This chain links TRBV27 with TRBJ2-7; TRBD1 aligns across 9 bases. The J segment lost 1 base and the V segment lost 6 bases, leaving 10 bases of the junction unmatched. The CDR3 covers 16 residues. The germline gives CDR1 MNHEY, CDR2 SMNVEV (reference sequence). The CDR3 coding sequence is TGTGCCAGCAGAGAACCGGGACAGGGCACTTCCTACGAGCAGTACTTC. It codes for CASREPGQGTSYEQYF.

The chain joins TRBV27 to TRBJ1-1, with 7 nucleotides matching TRBD1. The junction had 10 bases not matched to a gene; V was cut back by 5 bases and J by 1 base. The CDR3 has 16 amino acids. Germline CDR1 reads MNHEY; CDR2 reads SMNVEV (reference sequence). CDR3 DNA: TGTGCCAGCAGTGCCCTAACAGGGGTTGCGAACACTGAAGCTTTCTTT. Translated, it gives CASSALTGVANTEAFF.

V and J are TRBV7-8 and TRBJ2-1; TRBD1 matches 8 bases. V dropped 5 bases and J dropped 7; count of bases not matched to a gene: 16. The germline CDR1 and CDR2 sequences are SGHVS and FQNEAQ. The CDR3 runs 17 residues. CDR3 sequence: CASSTLRQGLLFNEQFF. The CDR3, as DNA: TGTGCCAGCAGCACACTAAGACAGGGGTTATTATTTAATGAGCAGTTCTTC.

The CDR3: CASSARTSGNNEQFF. The CDR3 DNA sequence: TGTGCCAGCAGCGCCCGGACTAGCGGGAACAATGAGCAGTTCTTC. V usage is TRBV9 and J usage is TRBJ2-1; 12 bases align to TRBD2. The germline gives CDR1 SGDLS, CDR2 YYNGEE. Trimming at V came to 3 bases and at J to 5 bases, leaving 3 bases not matched to a gene. The length of the CDR3 is 15 residues.

A note on this clone: One junction end disagrees with the germline gene, perhaps due to a read error. The chain uses TRBV7-2 and TRBJ2-3, with 13 bases fitting TRBD2. Looked up from germline, CDR1 is SGHTA and CDR2 is FQGNSA. The CDR3 covers 13 residues. CDR3 in amino acids: CASSPGLAGVEDF. CDR3 nucleotide sequence: TGTGCCAGCAGCCCCGGACTAGCGGGAGTTGAAGATTTT.

The chain joins TRBV6-1 to TRBJ1-1; D remains ambiguous. Trimming left V 6 bases short and J 1 base short, with 9 bases between. The CDR3 loop spans 13 amino acids. Germline assignment: CDR1 MNHNS and CDR2 SASEGT. CDR3 sequence reads: CASREGTNTEAFF. CDR3 bases: TGTGCCAGCAGGGAGGGTACGAACACTGAAGCTTTCTTT.

This sequence joins TRBV10-2 and TRBJ2-1; TRBD2 agrees at 11 bases. Germline V gene sequence: CDR1 WSHSY, CDR2 SAAADI. With V trimmed by 10 bases and J by 1 base, 6 bases remained unmatched. The CDR3 spans 15 residues. The CDR3 spells CATRLAGTSYNEQFF. As DNA, the CDR3 is TGCGCCACCCGACTAGCGGGAACTTCCTACAATGAGCAGTTCTTC.

V and J are TRBV19 and TRBJ2-7, with a possible D match to TRBD1 (6 bases). Germline CDR1 is LNHDA and CDR2 is SQIVND (reference sequence). This CDR3 has 13 amino acids. The V gene lost 3 bases and the J gene lost 7 bases, with 13 bases spanning the gap. CDR3 bases: TGTGCCAGTAGTATCTCAGGGGCTTGGGAGCAGTACTTC. Translation gives CASSISGAWEQYF. Based on the CDR3 plus reference TRBV19 and TRBJ2-7, the full variable domain is DGGITQSPKYLFRKEGQNVTLSCEQNLNHDAMYWYRQDPGQGLRLIYYSQIVNDFQKGDIAEGYSVSREKKESFPLTVTSAQKNPTAFYLCASSISGAWEQYFGPGTRLTVT.

The chain uses TRBV5-1 and TRBJ2-1, with TRBD2 matching 10 bases. V dropped 0 bases and J dropped 2; count of bases not matched to a gene: 5. Germline CDR1 reads SGHRS; CDR2 reads YFSETQ. The CDR3 is 17 amino acids. CDR3 region: CASSLVLAGGPYNEQFF. CDR3 DNA sequence: TGCGCCAGCAGCTTGGTATTAGCGGGAGGTCCCTACAATGAGCAGTTCTTC.

The genes are TRBV5-4 and TRBJ1-4; 7 nucleotides align to TRBD1. Germline V lookup: CDR1 SGHNT, CDR2 YYREEE (reference sequence). The CDR3 totals 15 residues. Trimming at V came to 4 bases and at J to 5 bases, leaving 8 bases not matched to a gene. In DNA, the CDR3 is TGTGCCAGCAGCCTTCGACAGGGACCAAATGAAAAACTGTTTTTT. This sequence encodes CASSLRQGPNEKLFF.

The chain joins TRBV10-3 to TRBJ2-7, with 7 bases identical to TRBD1. This CDR3 contains 14 residues. V lost 2 bases to trimming and J lost 2 bases; unmatched junction nucleotides: 3. Per the germline V gene, CDR1 is ENHRY and CDR2 is SYGVKD. CDR3: CAISEAGGTYEQYF. Here the CDR3 DNA reads TGTGCCATCAGTGAGGCAGGGGGAACCTACGAGCAGTACTTC.

This chain connects TRBV7-6 to TRBJ1-1; TRBD1 aligns across 9 bases. The CDR3 runs 15 residues. The ends lost 5 bases at V and 4 bases at J; junction bases unmatched: 8. From germline, CDR1 is SGHVS and CDR2 FNYEAQ. In DNA form, the CDR3 reads TGTGCCAGCAGCCCAGGGACAGGGAGGATCACTGAAGCTTTCTTT. This gives the protein CASSPGTGRITEAFF.

The chain has TRBV19 and TRBJ2-2; 9 bases agree with TRBD2. V was clipped by 6 bases and J by 7 bases; unmatched bases: 15. Germline assignment: CDR1 LNHDA and CDR2 SQIVND (reference sequence). There are 17 residues in the CDR3. For the CDR3, the DNA is TGTGCCAGTAGCTTGGGGAGTAGCGGGAGAAGTATCGGGGAGCTGTTTTTT. This encodes CASSLGSSGRSIGELFF.

The V call is TRBV30, the J call TRBJ1-2, with D unclear. In germline, CDR1 is GTSNPN, CDR2 SVGIG (reference sequence). The CDR3 is made up of 14 amino acids. Trimming shortened V by 0 bases and J by 4 bases, and 12 bases separated the two germline ends. CDR3 sequence: CAWSVLGSGYGYTF. The CDR3 DNA sequence: TGTGCCTGGAGTGTACTGGGTTCGGGCTATGGCTACACCTTC. The full variable domain, its missing parts supplied by reference TRBV30 and TRBJ1-2, is SQTIHQWPATLVQPVGSPLSLECTVEGTSNPNLYWYRQAAGRGLQLLFYSVGIGQISSEVPQNLSASRPQDRQFILSSKKLLLSDSGFYLCAWSVLGSGYGYTFGSGTRLTVV.

The CDR3 spells CATDDRGSNGYTF. In DNA form, the CDR3 reads TGTGCCACAGATGACAGGGGAAGTAATGGCTACACCTTC. The gene calls are TRBV6-5 and TRBJ1-2; 8 positions agree with TRBD1. The CDR3 has 13 amino acids. Unmatched junction bases numbered 10, after V lost 10 bases and J lost 6 bases. Germline CDR1 and CDR2: MNHEY and SVGAGI.

This chain uses TRBV7-9 with TRBJ2-7, with 12 bases fitting TRBD2. Germline values: CDR1 SEHNR, CDR2 FQNEAQ (reference sequence). CDR3 length: 16 residues. Trimming cost V 4 bases and J 5 bases; bases outside gene matches: 9. CDR3 amino acids: CASSWTLAGGPDEQYF. The CDR3 region has the DNA TGTGCCAGCAGCTGGACTCTAGCGGGAGGGCCGGACGAGCAGTACTTC.